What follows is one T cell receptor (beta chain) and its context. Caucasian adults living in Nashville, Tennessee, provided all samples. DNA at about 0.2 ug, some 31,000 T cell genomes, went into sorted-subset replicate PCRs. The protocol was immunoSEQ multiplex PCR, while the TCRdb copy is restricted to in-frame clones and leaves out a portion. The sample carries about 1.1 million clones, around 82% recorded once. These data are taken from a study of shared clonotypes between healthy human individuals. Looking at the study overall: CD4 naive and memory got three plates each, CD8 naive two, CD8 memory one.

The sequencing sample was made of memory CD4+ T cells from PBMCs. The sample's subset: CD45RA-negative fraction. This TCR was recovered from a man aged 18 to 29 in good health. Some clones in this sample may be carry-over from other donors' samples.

The CDR3 reads CASSLAAGQGAYEQYF. The CDR3 DNA reads as TGTGCCAGCTCACTTGCAGCGGGACAGGGCGCCTACGAGCAGTACTTC. The chain links TRBV18 to TRBJ2-7; 9 bases match TRBD1. The CDR3 length is 16 residues. The germline V gene has CDR1 KGHSH and CDR2 LQKENI. V gave up 4 bases and J gave up 2 bases; unmatched junction bases: 9.